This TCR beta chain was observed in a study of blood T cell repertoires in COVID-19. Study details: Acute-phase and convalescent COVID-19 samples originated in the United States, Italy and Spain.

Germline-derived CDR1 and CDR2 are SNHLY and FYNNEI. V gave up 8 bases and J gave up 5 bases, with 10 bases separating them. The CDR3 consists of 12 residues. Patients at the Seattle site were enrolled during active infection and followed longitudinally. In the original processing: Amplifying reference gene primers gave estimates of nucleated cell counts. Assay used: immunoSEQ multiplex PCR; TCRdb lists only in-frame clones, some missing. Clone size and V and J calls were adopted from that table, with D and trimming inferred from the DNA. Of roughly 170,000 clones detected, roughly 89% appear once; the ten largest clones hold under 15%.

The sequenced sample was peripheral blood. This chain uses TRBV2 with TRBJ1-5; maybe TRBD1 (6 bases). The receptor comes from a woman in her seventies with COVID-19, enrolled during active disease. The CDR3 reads CASAEGDQPQHF. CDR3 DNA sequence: TGTGCCAGCGCCGAGGGGGATCAGCCCCAGCATTTT.